The 32 T cell receptor beta chains in this list originate from one sample, sequenced in a study of blood T cell repertoires in COVID-19 (dated by TCRdb to about 2020). Libraries were built with the immunoSEQ multiplex PCR assay. Imported from immuneACCESS, the table was reduced by TCRdb to in-frame sequences with V and J called. These copies leave out some clones; in studies compared against another copy, an unresolved V gene accounts for under half, and the cause of the remainder is not known. Recorded for this sample are tens of thousands of clones; approximately 71% of them occurred a single time. The ten largest account for about 14% of the sample. The specimen sequenced was peripheral blood. The receptor source for this set is an elderly man with active or convalescent COVID-19.

The chain links TRBV5-5 to TRBJ1-5; maybe TRBD1 (6 bases). The CDR3 is made up of 14 amino acids. Trimming took off 4 bases at V and 4 bases at J, with 12 bases between the two ends. Germline CDR1 reads SGHKS; CDR2 reads YYEKEE (reference sequence). CDR3 nucleotide sequence: TGTGCCAGCAGCACAGGGACGGGGAATCAGCCCCAGCATTTT. The encoded protein is CASSTGTGNQPQHF.

The chain is built from TRBV18 and TRBJ2-5, with 9 positions matching TRBD2. The CDR3 spans 15 residues. Trimming took 4 bases from V and 3 from J; bases not matched to a gene: 6. CDR1 KGHSH and CDR2 LQKENI come from the germline V gene. The chain's CDR3 is CASSLQREVKETQYF. Here the CDR3 DNA reads TGTGCCAGCTCACTACAGCGGGAGGTGAAAGAGACCCAGTACTTC.

J is TRBJ1-5 and V is TRBV12-3 or TRBV12-4; D is unclear. Trimming cost V 6 bases and J 5 bases, with 11 bases left between them. The CDR3 is 13 residues long. The CDR3: CASSPSPDQPQHF. The DNA for the CDR3 is TGTGCCAGCAGCCCCTCCCCCGATCAGCCCCAGCATTTT.

This clone was counted between two and nine times. V gene TRBV27 combines with J gene TRBJ2-7, with 11 positions matching TRBD2. This CDR3 comprises 12 residues. Germline lookup yields CDR1 MNHEY and CDR2 SMNVEV (reference sequence). The V and J ends lost 6 bases and 10 bases, in that order; junction bases with no gene match: 5. The CDR3: CASRNLAGGQYF. CDR3 sequence (DNA): TGTGCCAGCAGAAACCTAGCGGGAGGTCAGTACTTC.

In its sample, this clone was seen a few times. The chain is built from TRBV2 and TRBJ2-2; TRBD1 is a possible D gene (6 bases). The CDR3 is 14 amino acids. Trimming took 7 bases from V and 4 from J, leaving 13 bases between them. Germline CDR1 is SNHLY and CDR2 is FYNNEI. Written as DNA, the CDR3 is TGTGCCAGCAAGATGAGGGGGAGCACCGGGGAGCTGTTTTTT. This codes for CASKMRGSTGELFF.

This clone was counted only a few times. The chain recombines TRBV5-1 with TRBJ2-3; 12 nucleotides line up with TRBD2. The CDR3 extends over 15 amino acids. V lost 2 bases to trimming and J lost 4 bases; unmatched junction nucleotides: 2. Germline loops: CDR1 SGHRS, CDR2 YFSETQ. The CDR3 sequence: CASSFLAGGSDTQYF. The CDR3 nucleotides are TGCGCCAGCAGCTTTCTAGCGGGAGGGTCAGATACGCAGTATTTT.

The chain combines TRBV30 with TRBJ1-1, with D hard to call. With 5 bases removed from V and 4 bases from J, the gap between germline ends came to 14 bases. CDR3 length: 13 residues. The germline gives CDR1 GTSNPN, CDR2 SVGIG (reference sequence). CDR3 sequence reads: CAWAPVWSTEAFF. DNA for the CDR3: TGTGCCTGGGCCCCCGTTTGGAGCACTGAAGCTTTCTTT.

The CDR3 sequence: CASSLAGGGEQYF. The CDR3 nucleotides are TGTGCCAGCAGCTTAGCTGGGGGAGGCGAGCAGTACTTC. The rearrangement joins TRBV7-9 to TRBJ2-7, with D possibly being TRBD2 (6 bases). V was trimmed by 0 bases and J by 6 bases, leaving 9 bases between them. This CDR3 comprises 13 residues. CDR1 is SEHNR, CDR2 FQNEAQ, per germline (reference sequence).

The V call is TRBV29-1, the J call TRBJ1-1, with 7 bases that match TRBD1. V lost 4 bases, J lost 0 bases, and 8 bases stayed unmatched. The V gene's germline CDR1 is SQVTM and CDR2 ANQGSEA. The CDR3 contains 15 residues. Written as DNA, the CDR3 is TGCAGCGTTGGGACGTCCAGGGGGGTGAACACTGAAGCTTTCTTT. It is translated as CSVGTSRGVNTEAFF. Together with reference TRBV29-1 and TRBJ1-1, the CDR3 gives the full variable domain: SAVISQKPSRDICQRGTSLTIQCQVDSQVTMMFWYRQQPGQSLTLIATANQGSEATYESGFVIDKFPISRPNLTFSTLTVSNMSPEDSSIYLCSVGTSRGVNTEAFFGQGTRLTVV.

The chain uses TRBV3-1 (or the pseudogene TRBV3-2) and TRBJ2-3, with D possibly TRBD2 on 6 matching bases. CDR3 size: 13 residues. Between the trimmed V and J ends, which lost 5 bases and 1 base, there was a span of 7 bases. The germline V gene encodes CDR1 LGHDT and CDR2 YNNKEL (reference sequence). CDR3 sequence (DNA): TGTGCCAGCAGCGCTAGCGGCACAGATACGCAGTATTTT. It encodes CASSASGTDTQYF.

The genes are TRBV7-2 and TRBJ1-2, with 10 bases identical to TRBD1. There are 16 residues in the CDR3. With 0 bases clipped from V and 4 bases from J, the junction kept 5 bases outside the gene matches. Germline V gives CDR1 SGHTA, CDR2 FQGNSA. The DNA for the CDR3 is TGTGCCAGCAGCTTAGCCGGGACAGGGGCGCCCTATGGCTACACCTTC. Residues: CASSLAGTGAPYGYTF.

This clone was detected a few times. The CDR3 bases are TGTGCCAGCAGTTTATCGCTGGGAGTGAGAACCCAGCATTTT. It encodes CASSLSLGVRTQHF. The chain recombines TRBV27 with TRBJ1-5; D remains ambiguous. Trimming removed 0 bases at V and 11 bases at J, with 14 bases between. The CDR3 extends over 14 amino acids. Per germline, CDR1 MNHEY and CDR2 SMNVEV (reference sequence).

This clone was picked up a small number of times. The V and J genes are TRBV30 and TRBJ1-6, with D perhaps TRBD1 (6 bases). Trimming took off 5 bases at V and 14 bases at J, with 19 bases between the two ends. There are 13 residues in the CDR3. The germline V gene has CDR1 GTSNPN and CDR2 SVGIG (reference sequence). Here the CDR3 DNA reads TGTGCCTGGGATATGTTGGGCAAGGGGGCCCTCCACTTT. Protein product: CAWDMLGKGALHF.

The chain is built from TRBV11-3 and TRBJ1-1; D unclear. Germline CDR1 SGHNT, CDR2 YENEEA. V dropped 5 bases and J dropped 1 base, with 11 bases sitting between them. This CDR3 spans 14 amino acids. In nucleotides, the CDR3 is TGTGCCAGCAGCCCCTTGCCCGGGAACACTGAAGCTTTCTTT. Protein sequence: CASSPLPGNTEAFF.

This chain links TRBV5-1 with TRBJ1-3; unclear D gene. The CDR3 has 16 amino acids. The germline V and J ends were trimmed by 0 bases and 4 bases, with 14 bases remaining between them. Germline lookup yields CDR1 SGHRS and CDR2 YFSETQ. CDR3 region: CASSLGSFSPGNTIYF. As DNA, the CDR3 is TGCGCCAGCAGCTTGGGCAGTTTCTCCCCAGGAAACACCATATATTTT. Full variable domain (missing parts from reference TRBV5-1 and TRBJ1-3): KAGVTQTPRYLIKTRGQQVTLSCSPISGHRSVSWYQQTPGQGLQFLFEYFSETQRNKGNFPGRFSGRQFSNSRSEMNVSTLELGDSALYLCASSLGSFSPGNTIYFGEGSWLTVV.

This chain joins TRBV7-8 and TRBJ2-1; 9 bases map to TRBD2. The CDR3 has 16 residues. Germline-derived CDR1 and CDR2 are SGHVS and FQNEAQ. With 1 base clipped from V and 1 base from J, the junction kept 2 bases outside the gene matches. CDR3 DNA sequence: TGTGCCAGCAGCTTAGGAGCGGGAGGATCCTACAATGAGCAGTTCTTC. This codes for CASSLGAGGSYNEQFF.

The chain is built from TRBV6-5 and TRBJ2-7, with TRBD1 matching over 11 bases. This CDR3 has 14 residues. With V trimmed by 7 bases and J by 5 bases, 7 bases remained unmatched. Germline V CDR1 and CDR2: MNHEY, SVGAGI. CDR3 nucleotides: TGTGCCAGCAAGCGAGGACAGGGGGCGGACGAGCAGTACTTC. This gives the protein CASKRGQGADEQYF.

This chain connects TRBV6-5 to TRBJ1-2; tentatively, D is TRBD1 (5 bases). Trimming pared 0 bases from V and 7 bases from J, leaving 12 bases between. CDR1 and CDR2 from the germline V gene are MNHEY and SVGAGI. This CDR3 comprises 14 residues. The DNA of the CDR3 is TGTGCCAGCAGTTACTCCGGGGGGGTTGGTGGCTACACCTTC. Translated: CASSYSGGVGGYTF.

The J gene is TRBJ2-5, the V gene TRBV28; 9 nucleotides match TRBD2. Germline CDR1 MDHEN, CDR2 SYDVKM. V lost 2 bases and J lost 5; bases outside the gene matches: 6. The CDR3 spans 15 residues. As DNA, the CDR3 is TGTGCCAGCAGTTTAGGCGGGAGGGCCGGGGAGACCCAGTACTTC. Residues: CASSLGGRAGETQYF.

J is TRBJ2-5 and V is TRBV20-1, with 8 bases fitting TRBD2. There are 14 residues in the CDR3. Germline assignment: CDR1 DFQATT and CDR2 SNEGSKA (reference sequence). The V and J ends lost 3 bases and 1 base, in that order; junction bases with no gene match: 4. CDR3 sequence: CSASVAGSQETQYF. In DNA form, the CDR3 reads TGCAGTGCTAGTGTAGCGGGAAGCCAAGAGACCCAGTACTTC.

V gene TRBV4-3 combines with J gene TRBJ1-1; perhaps TRBD1 as D (6 bases). The CDR3 consists of 15 residues. Trimming cost V 0 bases and J 3 bases, with 11 bases left between them. Germline CDR1 reads LGHNA; CDR2 reads YSLEER. CDR3 bases: TGCGCCAGCAGCCAAGATTGGACAGCTTACACTGAAGCTTTCTTT. Its protein product is CASSQDWTAYTEAFF.

V is TRBV5-1 and J is TRBJ2-3, with 7 bases that match TRBD1. This CDR3 has 16 amino acids. In germline, CDR1 is SGHRS, CDR2 YFSETQ. The V gene end was trimmed by 4 bases and the J gene end by 4 bases; junction bases not matched to a gene: 12. The CDR3 region has the DNA TGCGCCAGCAGCACCGGGACAGACCCGATCGCAGATACGCAGTATTTT. Protein product: CASSTGTDPIADTQYF.

V gene TRBV14 combines with J gene TRBJ1-6; no clear D. Germline V gene sequence: CDR1 SGHDN, CDR2 FVKESK. The CDR3 is 14 amino acids. The V gene lost 2 bases and the J gene lost 10 bases, with 12 bases spanning the gap. The CDR3 DNA reads TGTGCCAGCAGCCAACTAGACCGTAAATCACCCCTCCACTTT. This codes for CASSQLDRKSPLHF.

The CDR3 reads CASRVGQGHTEAFF. The CDR3 DNA is TGTGCCAGCAGGGTTGGACAGGGTCATACTGAAGCTTTCTTT. The chain is built from TRBV6-5 and TRBJ1-1; TRBD1 matches at 8 bases. This CDR3 is built from 14 residues. V was pared by 6 bases and J by 5 bases, with 8 bases of the junction left unmatched. The germline V gene encodes CDR1 MNHEY and CDR2 SVGAGI.

About this clone itself: No conserved phenylalanine or tryptophan is present at the end of the CDR3, so a read error is the likely explanation. Because the CDR3's place on the DNA is in doubt, the DNA is left out and the CDR3 is given as listed by TCRdb. This sequence joins TRBV23-1 and TRBJ1-2. Being an ORF, TRBV23-1 has a function that is uncertain. The CDR3 has 10 amino acids, counting both end residues. The CDR3 spells CASSQERQVP.

This sequence joins TRBV11-2 and TRBJ2-3; TRBD1 is a possible D gene (7 bases). Germline loops: CDR1 SGHAT, CDR2 FQNNGV. V was shortened by 5 bases and J by 2 bases, with 14 bases between the two germline ends. This CDR3 contains 15 residues. CDR3 in DNA: TGTGCCAGCAGCCCCCGACAGGGACTCACAGATACGCAGTATTTT. Encoded protein: CASSPRQGLTDTQYF.

V and J are TRBV11-2 and TRBJ1-5; D is ambiguous. Germline loops: CDR1 SGHAT, CDR2 FQNNGV. V lost 0 bases, J lost 5 bases, and 5 bases lay in between. CDR3 size: 13 residues. CDR3 sequence (DNA): TGTGCCAGCAGCTTAGAACGGGATCAGCCCCAGCATTTT. Translating gives CASSLERDQPQHF.

The chain employs TRBV4-3 and TRBJ1-1; D may be TRBD1 (6 bases). V dropped 7 bases and J dropped 0 bases, with 18 bases sitting between them. The germline CDR1 and CDR2 sequences are LGHNA and YSLEER. The length of the CDR3 is 16 residues. The chain's CDR3 is CASNPQGLGMNTEAFF. In DNA, the CDR3 is TGCGCCAGCAACCCACAGGGTTTGGGGATGAACACTGAAGCTTTCTTT.

CDR3 amino acids: CASSLGREFTDTQYF. The CDR3 region has the DNA TGTGCCAGCAGCTTAGGTCGGGAGTTTACAGATACGCAGTATTTT. This chain connects TRBV7-6 to TRBJ2-3; a possible D gene is TRBD2 (6 bases). V shed 1 base and J shed 3 bases, with 11 bases lying between them. CDR1 and CDR2 (germline): SGHVS, FNYEAQ. The length of the CDR3 is 15 residues.

The chain couples TRBV6-5 to TRBJ2-3; D is possibly TRBD2 (8 bases). V gave up 8 bases and J gave up 4 bases, with 13 bases separating them. The CDR3 spans 13 residues. Germline loops: CDR1 MNHEY, CDR2 SVGAGI. The CDR3 sequence: CASSGGGADTQYF. The CDR3 coding sequence is TGTGCCAGCTCGGGAGGGGGCGCAGATACGCAGTATTTT.

J is TRBJ2-2 and V is TRBV5-1, with 7 bases fitting TRBD1. Germline CDR1 is SGHRS and CDR2 is YFSETQ. The CDR3 covers 16 residues. The ends lost 3 bases at V and 5 bases at J; junction bases unmatched: 10. CDR3 DNA: TGCGCCAGCAGCTGGGGACAGTTTGCAACTACCGGGGAGCTGTTTTTT. Its protein product is CASSWGQFATTGELFF.

This clone occurred once. This chain joins TRBV5-1 and TRBJ1-5; 8 bases map to TRBD1. V trimming: 4 bases; J trimming: 6 bases; junction bases outside the gene matches: 9. Germline-derived CDR1 and CDR2 are SGHRS and YFSETQ. The length of the CDR3 is 15 residues. This CDR3 reads CASSVTGEVSQPQHF. The CDR3 DNA reads TGCGCCAGCAGCGTGACAGGGGAGGTCTCTCAGCCCCAGCATTTT. The complete variable domain, with remaining parts taken from reference TRBV5-1 and TRBJ1-5, reads KAGVTQTPRYLIKTRGQQVTLSCSPISGHRSVSWYQQTPGQGLQFLFEYFSETQRNKGNFPGRFSGRQFSNSRSEMNVSTLELGDSALYLCASSVTGEVSQPQHFGDGTRLSIL.